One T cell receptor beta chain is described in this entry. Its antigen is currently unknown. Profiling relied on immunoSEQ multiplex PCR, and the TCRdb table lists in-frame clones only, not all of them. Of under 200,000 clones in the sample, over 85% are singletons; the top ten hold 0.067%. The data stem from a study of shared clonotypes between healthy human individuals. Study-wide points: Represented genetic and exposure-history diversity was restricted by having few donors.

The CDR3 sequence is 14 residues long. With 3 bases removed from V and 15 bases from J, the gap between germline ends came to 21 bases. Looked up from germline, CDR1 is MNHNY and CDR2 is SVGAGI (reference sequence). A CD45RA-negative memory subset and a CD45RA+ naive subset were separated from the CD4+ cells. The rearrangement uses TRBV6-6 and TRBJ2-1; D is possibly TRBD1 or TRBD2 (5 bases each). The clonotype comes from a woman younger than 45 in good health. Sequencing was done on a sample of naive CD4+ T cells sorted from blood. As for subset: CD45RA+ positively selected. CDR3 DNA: TGTGCCAGCAGTTATGGTCCATTCCGGGACGGGGTGTTCTTC. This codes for CASSYGPFRDGVFF.